This T cell receptor (beta chain) was recorded in a study of blood T cell repertoires in COVID-19. Turning to the study itself: The study drew acute and convalescent COVID-19 samples from the United States, Italy and Spain.

CDR3 size: 13 residues. V lost 5 bases and J lost 4; bases outside the gene matches: 5. The V gene's germline CDR1 is GTSNPN and CDR2 SVGIG (reference sequence). Per the original data handling: Reference gene primer amplification gave estimated nucleated cell counts. Repertoires were generated with immunoSEQ multiplex PCR, while TCRdb's copy carries only in-frame clones and drops some. That table is the source of V, J and clone size, and D and trimming were worked out from the DNA. Among approximately 210,000 clones listed, around 89% were seen once. This chain uses TRBV30 with TRBJ1-5, with TRBD1 matching over 7 bases. Sequencing input: peripheral blood. The receptor's source is a woman in her thirties or forties with acute or convalescent COVID-19. CDR3 amino acids: CAWDRDPNQPQHF. CDR3 nucleotides: TGTGCCTGGGACAGGGACCCAAATCAGCCCCAGCATTTT.